The 5 T cell receptor beta chains presented below share a single source sample, sequenced in a study of T-cell reconstitution after alpha-beta-depleted transplantation in children. The TCRbeta library incorporated unique molecular identifiers. TCRdb analysed the PCR reads with MiXCR anew, one entry per CDR3 protein. The sample has about 830,000 distinct CDR3 sequences; roughly 15% are singletons. The source material was PBMCs, mostly from graft donor cells, sampled 360 days after TCRalphabeta/CD19-depleted stem cell transplant. These receptors originate from a male patient younger than 18 who had a stem cell transplant for acute lymphoblastic leukemia, so the T cells may come from the graft donor.

In its sample, this clonotype was seen a few times. The chain employs TRBV15 and TRBJ2-7; weak D call: TRBD2 (5 bases). Trimming cost V 5 bases and J 0 bases, with 14 bases left between them. This CDR3 has 15 residues. CDR1 is LNHNV and CDR2 is YYDKDF in the germline V gene (reference sequence). CDR3 in amino acids: CATSPIRGASYEQYF. The CDR3, as DNA: TGTGCCACCAGCCCGATCCGGGGAGCCTCCTACGAGCAGTACTTC.

This clonotype was picked up a small number of times. The chain carries TRBV24-1 and TRBJ1-1; 8 nucleotides line up with TRBD1. The CDR3 is 18 residues long. The germline V gene has CDR1 KGHDR and CDR2 SFDVKD. Trimming at V came to 2 bases and at J to 2 bases, leaving 12 bases not matched to a gene. In DNA, the CDR3 is TGTGCCACCAGTGATTGCGGACAGGGCACTAGGCCCAACACTGAAGCTTTCTTT. It specifies CATSDCGQGTRPNTEAFF.

The chain employs TRBV6-5 and TRBJ1-2; D unresolved. The germline gives CDR1 MNHEY, CDR2 SVGAGI. The CDR3 spans 14 residues. Trimming removed 0 bases from V and 4 bases from J, with 9 bases in between. For the CDR3, the DNA is TGTGCCAGCAGTTACTCGACTGGCGGCTATGGCTACACCTTC. Protein product: CASSYSTGGYGYTF.

The J gene is TRBJ2-5, the V gene TRBV20-1, with 7 positions matching TRBD1. The CDR3 extends over 13 amino acids. Trimming took 7 bases from V and 6 from J; bases not matched to a gene: 11. Germline V gene lookup returns CDR1 DFQATT and CDR2 SNEGSKA (reference sequence). CDR3 residues: CSVPQGWHQTQYF. The CDR3 DNA sequence: TGCAGTGTTCCACAGGGGTGGCATCAGACCCAGTACTTC.

V gene TRBV10-3 combines with J gene TRBJ2-2; D remains unclear. CDR3 length equals 14 residues. The V end was cut by 3 bases, the J end by 5 bases, with 10 bases between. Germline-derived CDR1 and CDR2 are ENHRY and SYGVKD. CDR3 amino acids: CAISDGLGTGELFF. The CDR3 nucleotides read TGTGCCATCAGTGACGGATTGGGGACCGGGGAGCTGTTTTTT.